Described below is a single T cell receptor (beta chain) sequence and its context. The antigen it recognizes is unknown. No base quality information exists; no much larger clone differs at one position. The label giving this sample's treatment or condition can be read as: around 19 received Ad26.COV2.S at low or high dose, single or two shots; 5 received placebo; per-sample allocation not given. Repertoires of vaccine and placebo recipients were sequenced from samples collected on day 63 after the first injection. Cohort 1b enrolled about two dozen adults aged 18-55 years at a single site in Boston, USA, between 29 July and 7 August 2020. Ad26.COV2.S was a replication-incompetent adenovirus type 26 vector expressing a prefusion-stabilized SARS-CoV-2 spike protein from the original Wuhan strain. These data belong to a study of Ad26.COV2.S vaccination and SARS-CoV-2 variants (dated by TCRdb to the early 2020s). Regarding the research as a whole: Donors in the vaccine arm were drawn from COV1001, a phase I-IIa trial of Ad26.COV2.S in healthy adults that was multicentre, randomized, double-blind and placebo-controlled. Trial participants were randomized into five groups of five: low-dose or high-dose Ad26.COV2.S given once or twice, or placebo on both occasions. Ad26.COV2.S was administered intramuscularly at a dose of 5x10^10 or 1x10^11 viral particles, either as one shot or as two shots given 56 days apart. A total of approximately 30 samples were included in the TCR-sequenced set, comprising around 20 Ad26.COV2.S vaccine recipients, 5 placebo recipients and 8 SARS-CoV-2 convalescent individuals. Throughout the experiments and outcome assessment, investigators stayed blinded to trial group allocation. Sequencing of the TCRbeta repertoire served to evaluate the specificity and breadth of SARS-CoV-2-reactive T cell receptors following Ad26.COV2.S vaccination.

From the germline V gene (reference sequence), CDR1 is LNHDA and CDR2 is SQIVND. Including the terminal cysteine and phenylalanine, the CDR3 comprises 16 residues. Kept here is only the CDR3 DNA, which spans 48 bases and is read in frame from base 1. Between the V and J ends, shortened by 7 bases and 0 bases respectively, the junction contains 13 bases. The immunoSEQ Assay was the method used to sequence TCRbeta CDR3 regions. After extraction, genomic DNA underwent amplification by bias-controlled multiplex PCR, followed by high-throughput sequencing. As for how the authors treated the data: To quantify the absolute abundance of every unique TCRbeta CDR3 region, sequences were collapsed and filtered. T cell fraction was estimated by normalizing TCRbeta template counts to usable DNA, which was measured by amplifying reference genes present in all nucleated cells. Repertoire TCRs were annotated as SARS-CoV-2-specific by exact matching of V gene, CDR3 amino acid sequence and J gene to a known reactive TCR set. MIRA supplied the reference SARS-CoV-2 TCR set, which was filtered for enrichment in COVID-19-positive ImmuneCODE repertoires so that public or cross-reactive TCRs were removed. Using the MIRA antigens, annotated TCRs were further analysed by specific ORF or by position within an ORF. Depth was the summed frequency of annotated unique rearrangements, while breadth was defined as annotated unique rearrangements over total unique productive rearrangements. TCR breadth was compared between groups using two-sided Wilcoxon rank-sum tests. The table was pulled from immuneACCESS by TCRdb, which kept in-frame rearrangements only. Such tables lose some clones; where checked, under half of the loss comes from unresolved V genes, and the rest has no known cause. The V and J calls and clone size come from that table; D and trimming were worked out from the DNA. The sample data list about 350,000 clones, and about nine tenths of these were observed just once. The biggest ten clones account for around 5.8% of the sample.

On the study overall, not on this receptor specifically: The study lacked the statistical power to compare responses across vaccine doses or regimens. It was noted by the authors that total T cell responses may have been underestimated by the TCR breadth and depth analyses. Comparable non-spike TCR breadth was observed between vaccine and placebo recipients, consistent with only spike being contained in the vaccine. Spike-specific TCR breadth was higher in Ad26.COV2.S recipients than in placebo recipients (P = 0.0014). After vaccination, spike-specific CD8+ and CD4+ T cell responses were reported to show substantial breadth.

The sequence came from a person aged 18-65 years who received the Ad26.COV2.S COVID-19 vaccine or a placebo. Rearrangement joined TRBV19 to TRBJ2-6; perhaps TRBD1 is the D gene, with 6 bases matching. The sample in question was peripheral blood, obtained in a trial of Ad26.COV2.S vaccine versus placebo. The base sequence is TGTGCCAGTAAAACAGGGCCTCGCTCTGGGGCCAACGTCCTGACTTTC. Its product reads: CASKTGPRSGANVLTF.